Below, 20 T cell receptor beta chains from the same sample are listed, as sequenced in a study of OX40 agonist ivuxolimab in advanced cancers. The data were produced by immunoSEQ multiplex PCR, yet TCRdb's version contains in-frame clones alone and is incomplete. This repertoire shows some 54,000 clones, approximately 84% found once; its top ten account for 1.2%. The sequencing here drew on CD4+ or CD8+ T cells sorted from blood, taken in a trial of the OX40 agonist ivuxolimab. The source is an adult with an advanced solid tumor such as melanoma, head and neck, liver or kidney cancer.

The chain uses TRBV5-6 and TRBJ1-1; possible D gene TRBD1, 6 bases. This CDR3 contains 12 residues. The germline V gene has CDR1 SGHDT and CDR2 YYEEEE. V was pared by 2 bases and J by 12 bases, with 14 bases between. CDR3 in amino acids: CASSLNREIPFF. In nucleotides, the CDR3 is TGTGCCAGCAGCTTAAACAGGGAGATTCCTTTCTTT.

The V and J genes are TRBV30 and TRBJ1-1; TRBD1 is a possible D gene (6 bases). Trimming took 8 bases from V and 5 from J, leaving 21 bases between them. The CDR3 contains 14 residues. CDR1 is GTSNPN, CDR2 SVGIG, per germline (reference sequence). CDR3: CAQARRGARTEAFF. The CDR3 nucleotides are TGTGCCCAGGCCCGCCGGGGGGCGAGGACTGAAGCTTTCTTT.

The CDR3 DNA reads as TGTGCCAGCAGCTTGGGAGGAGTTGGAGAGACCCAGTACTTC. This encodes CASSLGGVGETQYF. The V gene is TRBV11-2, the J gene TRBJ2-5; D perhaps matches TRBD2 (6 bases). V lost 3 bases to trimming and J lost 4 bases, with 12 bases between them. CDR3 length: 14 residues. Germline CDR1 SGHAT, CDR2 FQNNGV.

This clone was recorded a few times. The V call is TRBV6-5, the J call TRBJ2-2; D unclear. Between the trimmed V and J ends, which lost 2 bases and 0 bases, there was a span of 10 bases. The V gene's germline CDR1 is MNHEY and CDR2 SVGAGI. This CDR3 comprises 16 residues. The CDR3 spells CASSYQTVPNTGELFF. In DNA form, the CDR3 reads TGTGCCAGCAGTTACCAAACAGTACCGAACACCGGGGAGCTGTTTTTT.

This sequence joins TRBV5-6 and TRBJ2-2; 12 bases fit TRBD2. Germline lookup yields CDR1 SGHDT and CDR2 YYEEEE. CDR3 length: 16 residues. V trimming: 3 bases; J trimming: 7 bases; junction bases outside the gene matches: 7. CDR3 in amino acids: CASSWRLAGEDGELFF. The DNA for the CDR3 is TGTGCCAGCAGCTGGAGACTAGCGGGAGAGGACGGGGAGCTGTTTTTT.

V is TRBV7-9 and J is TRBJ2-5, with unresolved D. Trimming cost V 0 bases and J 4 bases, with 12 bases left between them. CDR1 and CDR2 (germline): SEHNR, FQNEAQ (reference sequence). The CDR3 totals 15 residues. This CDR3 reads CASSLAQIFGETQYF. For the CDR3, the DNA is TGTGCCAGCAGCTTAGCCCAGATTTTCGGAGAGACCCAGTACTTC.

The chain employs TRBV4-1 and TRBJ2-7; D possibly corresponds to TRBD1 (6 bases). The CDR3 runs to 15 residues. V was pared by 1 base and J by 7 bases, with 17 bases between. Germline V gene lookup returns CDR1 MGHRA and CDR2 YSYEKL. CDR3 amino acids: CASSQVVRGMREQYF. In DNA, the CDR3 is TGCGCCAGCAGCCAAGTGGTCAGGGGAATGCGGGAGCAGTACTTC.

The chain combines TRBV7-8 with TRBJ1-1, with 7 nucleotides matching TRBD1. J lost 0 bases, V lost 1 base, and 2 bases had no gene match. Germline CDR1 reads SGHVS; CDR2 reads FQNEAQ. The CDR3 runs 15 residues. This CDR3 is CASSLVTGMNTEAFF. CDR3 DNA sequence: TGTGCCAGCAGCTTAGTGACAGGGATGAACACTGAAGCTTTCTTT.

The CDR3 spells CASSARTGNTEAFF. The CDR3 DNA reads as TGTGCCAGCAGCGCAAGGACAGGGAACACTGAAGCTTTCTTT. The chain links TRBV9 to TRBJ1-1, with 7 bases lining up with TRBD1. Germline CDR1 and CDR2: SGDLS and YYNGEE. The V gene end was trimmed by 3 bases and the J gene end by 1 base; junction bases not matched to a gene: 3. The CDR3 runs 14 residues.

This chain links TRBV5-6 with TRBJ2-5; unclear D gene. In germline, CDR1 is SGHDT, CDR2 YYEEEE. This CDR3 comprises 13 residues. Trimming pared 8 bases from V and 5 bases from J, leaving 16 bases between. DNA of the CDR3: TGTGCCAGTACCCCGGGTGTAGGGGAGACCCAGTACTTC. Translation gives CASTPGVGETQYF.

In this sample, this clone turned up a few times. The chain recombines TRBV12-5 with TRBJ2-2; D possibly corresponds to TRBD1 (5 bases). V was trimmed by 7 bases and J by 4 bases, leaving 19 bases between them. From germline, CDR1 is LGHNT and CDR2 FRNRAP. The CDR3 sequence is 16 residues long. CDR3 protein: CASASRPGSITGELFF. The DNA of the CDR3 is TGTGCTAGTGCCTCAAGGCCAGGGTCTATCACCGGGGAGCTGTTTTTT.

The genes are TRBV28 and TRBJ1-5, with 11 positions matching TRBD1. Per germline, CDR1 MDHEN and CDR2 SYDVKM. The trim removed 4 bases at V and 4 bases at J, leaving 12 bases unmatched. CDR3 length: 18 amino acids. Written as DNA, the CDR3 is TGTGCCAGCAGTTCGCCTCCAGTTGGGACAGGGGGAAATCAGCCCCAGCATTTT. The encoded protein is CASSSPPVGTGGNQPQHF.

In DNA form, the CDR3 reads TGTGCCAGCAGCACAACAGGGTACGAGCAGTACTTC. Residues: CASSTTGYEQYF. The chain is built from TRBV7-2 and TRBJ2-7; a weak D match, TRBD1 (6 bases). In germline, CDR1 is SGHTA, CDR2 FQGNSA. The CDR3 extends over 12 amino acids. Trimming stripped 5 bases from V and 4 bases from J, with 9 bases between.

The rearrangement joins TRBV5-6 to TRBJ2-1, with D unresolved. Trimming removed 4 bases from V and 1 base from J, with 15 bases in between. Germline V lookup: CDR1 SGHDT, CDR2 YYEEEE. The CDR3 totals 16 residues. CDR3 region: CASSPLDLKSYNEQFF. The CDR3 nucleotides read TGTGCCAGCAGCCCGCTCGATCTTAAGTCCTACAATGAGCAGTTCTTC. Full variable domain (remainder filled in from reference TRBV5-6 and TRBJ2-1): DAGVTQSPTHLIKTRGQQVTLRCSPKSGHDTVSWYQQALGQGPQFIFQYYEEEERQRGNFPDRFSGHQFPNYSSELNVNALLLGDSALYLCASSPLDLKSYNEQFFGPGTRLTVL.

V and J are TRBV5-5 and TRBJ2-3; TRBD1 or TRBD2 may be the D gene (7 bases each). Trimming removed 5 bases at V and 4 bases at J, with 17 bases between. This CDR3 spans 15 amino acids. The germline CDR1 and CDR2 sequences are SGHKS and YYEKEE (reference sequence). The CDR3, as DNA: TGTGCCAGCAGAAGGGGAGGGGGCGGCTCAGATACGCAGTATTTT. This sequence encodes CASRRGGGGSDTQYF.

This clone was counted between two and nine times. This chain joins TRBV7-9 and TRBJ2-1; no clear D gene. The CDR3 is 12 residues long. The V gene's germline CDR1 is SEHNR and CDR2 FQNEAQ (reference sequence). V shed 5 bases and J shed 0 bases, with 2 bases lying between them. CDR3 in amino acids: CASSPSYNEQFF. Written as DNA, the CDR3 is TGTGCCAGCAGCCCCTCCTACAATGAGCAGTTCTTC.

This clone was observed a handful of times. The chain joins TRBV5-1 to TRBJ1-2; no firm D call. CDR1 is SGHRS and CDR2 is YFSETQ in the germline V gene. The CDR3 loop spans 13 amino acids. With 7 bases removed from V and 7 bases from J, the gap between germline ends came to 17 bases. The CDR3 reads CASAPGTFGGYTF. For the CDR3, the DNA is TGCGCCAGCGCGCCGGGAACCTTCGGTGGCTACACCTTC. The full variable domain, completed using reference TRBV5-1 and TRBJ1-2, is KAGVTQTPRYLIKTRGQQVTLSCSPISGHRSVSWYQQTPGQGLQFLFEYFSETQRNKGNFPGRFSGRQFSNSRSEMNVSTLELGDSALYLCASAPGTFGGYTFGSGTRLTVV.

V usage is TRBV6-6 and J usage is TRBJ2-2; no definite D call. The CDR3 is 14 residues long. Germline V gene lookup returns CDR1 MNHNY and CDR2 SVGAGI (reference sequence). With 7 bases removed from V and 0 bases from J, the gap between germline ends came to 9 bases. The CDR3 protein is CASMSTTNTGELFF. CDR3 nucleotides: TGTGCCAGCATGTCTACAACGAACACCGGGGAGCTGTTTTTT.

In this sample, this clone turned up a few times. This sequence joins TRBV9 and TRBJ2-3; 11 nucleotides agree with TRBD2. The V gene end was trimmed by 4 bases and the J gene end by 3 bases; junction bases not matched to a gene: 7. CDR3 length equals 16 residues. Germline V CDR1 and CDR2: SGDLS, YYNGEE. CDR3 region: CASSQGPSGRTDTQYF. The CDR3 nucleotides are TGTGCCAGCAGCCAAGGGCCTAGCGGGAGGACAGATACGCAGTATTTT.

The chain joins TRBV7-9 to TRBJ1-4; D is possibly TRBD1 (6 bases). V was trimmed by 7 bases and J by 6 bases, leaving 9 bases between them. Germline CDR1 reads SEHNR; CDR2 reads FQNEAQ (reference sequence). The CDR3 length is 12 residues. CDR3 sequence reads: CASKGEDEKLFF. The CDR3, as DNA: TGTGCCAGCAAGGGGGAGGATGAAAAACTGTTTTTT.